Listed below are T cell receptor beta chains from one sample, sequenced in a study of graft-versus-host responses after intestinal transplantation. Profiled with immunoSEQ multiplex PCR; TCRdb holds only in-frame clones, not every one. This table holds around 23,000 clones, 90% to 95% found once. Source: PBMCs, taken roughly 29 days after intestinal transplant. The receptors were sampled from a human patient who received an intestinal transplant, so some T cells may come from the graft donor. CDR3s include the opening cysteine and the closing phenylalanine or tryptophan. Each record gives: CDR3 length, clone size, D gene, V gene, J gene, CDR3 DNA, CDR3 protein. A D gene is named only where the DNA matches it firmly. A clone size is listed for some rows: how often the clone was seen (once, few, many), or a class if it is expanded.

>20|NA|TRBD1|TRBV19|TRBJ2-1
TGTGCCAGTAGTATTTGGAACAGGGGAAGACTAAGCGTATCCTACAATGAGCAGTTCTTC
CASSIWNRGRLSVSYNEQFF
>14|NA|NA|TRBV4-3|TRBJ1-3
TGCGCCAGCAGCCCGGGACACTCTGGAAACACCATATATTTT
CASSPGHSGNTIYF
>13|NA|NA|TRBV19|TRBJ1-1
TGTGCCAGTAGTGCGGATTCGAACACTGAAGCTTTCTTT
CASSADSNTEAFF
>13|NA|TRBD1|TRBV5-4|TRBJ2-7
TGTGCCAGCAGCGACAGGGGGGGATACGAGCAGTACTTC
CASSDRGGYEQYF
>14|once|TRBD2|TRBV6-4|TRBJ2-1
TGTGCCAGCAGTGCTAGCGGGGACTACAATGAGCAGTTCTTC
CASSASGDYNEQFF
>13|NA|NA|TRBV6-5|TRBJ2-2
TGTGCCAGCAGTTACACGCACACCGGGGAGCTGTTTTTT
CASSYTHTGELFF
>14|NA|NA|TRBV19|TRBJ2-7
TGTGCCAGTAGTATGGATAGAGGTTCCTACGAGCAGTACTTC
CASSMDRGSYEQYF
>10|NA|NA|TRBV29-1|TRBJ1-1
TGCAGCGTTGGAGTGGAAAGGGCTTTCTTT
CSVGVERAFF
>15|NA|NA|TRBV4-1|TRBJ1-3
TGCGCCAGCTCACAAGGGAGGGGCCCTGGAAACACCATATATTTT
CASSQGRGPGNTIYF
>15|NA|NA|TRBV5-1|TRBJ1-6
TGCGCCAGCAGCTTTGGGGGGGGGAACAATTCACCCCTCCACTTT
CASSFGGGNNSPLHF
>16|NA|TRBD2|TRBV5-1|TRBJ2-2
TGCGCCAGCAGCTCGTCAGCGGGGGCGAACACCGGGGAGCCGTTTTTT
CASSSSAGANTGEPFF
>14|NA|NA|TRBV7-9|TRBJ1-1
TGTGCCAGCAGCCAGATACTCGCGAACACTGAAGCTTTCTTT
CASSQILANTEAFF
>16|NA|TRBD2|TRBV4-1|TRBJ2-5
TGCGCCAGCAGCCTGAGACTAGCGGGGGCCCAAGAGACCCAGTACTTC
CASSLRLAGAQETQYF
>14|once|NA|TRBV19|TRBJ1-5
TGTGCCAGTAGTATAAGGAGGGGGAATCAGCCCCAGCATTTT
CASSIRRGNQPQHF
>13|NA|NA|TRBV29-1|TRBJ1-1
TGCAGCGCCCTCCGGGGAGGGAACACTGAAGCTTTCTTT
CSALRGGNTEAFF
>14|NA|NA|TRBV7-8|TRBJ1-4
TGTGCCAGCAGCAGACTCTTACAGGGTGAAAAACTGTTTTTT
CASSRLLQGEKLFF
>16|NA|NA|TRBV6-5|TRBJ1-2
TGTGCCAGCAGTTACTCCCCGATCACAGGGTGGTATGGCTACACCTTC
CASSYSPITGWYGYTF
>15|NA|NA|TRBV7-9|TRBJ2-7
TGTGCCAGCAGCTTAATAACAGGCACCGTCTACGAGCAGTACTTC
CASSLITGTVYEQYF
>14|NA|TRBD2|TRBV29-1|TRBJ2-7
TGCAGCGTTGAACTAGCGGGAGGAACCTACGAGCAGTACTTC
CSVELAGGTYEQYF
>16|NA|NA|TRBV6-5|TRBJ1-2
TGTGCCAGCAGTTACTCCTCGAAAGGGGGGCACTATGGCTACACCTTC
CASSYSSKGGHYGYTF
>13|NA|TRBD1|TRBV30|TRBJ1-2
TGTGCCTGGAGTGTAGGACAGGGGTATGGCTACACCTTC
CAWSVGQGYGYTF
>13|once|NA|TRBV14|TRBJ2-5
TGTGCCAGCAGCCAAGCGGGCACGGAGACCCAGTACTTC
CASSQAGTETQYF
>15|NA|TRBD1|TRBV27|TRBJ1-1
TGTGCCAGCAGTTTATTTGGCCAGGGGGCGACTGAAGCTTTCTTT
CASSLFGQGATEAFF
>11|NA|NA|TRBV19|TRBJ1-1
TGTGCCAGTAGTATCAGTAGTGAAGCTTTCTTT
CASSISSEAFF
>14|once|TRBD2|TRBV13|TRBJ2-7
TGTGCCAGCAGCTCGCGGGAGGAGGGTTACGAGCAGTACTTC
CASSSREEGYEQYF
>13|NA|TRBD1|TRBV19|TRBJ2-5
TGTGCCAGTAGCGGGACAGGTCAAGAGACCCAGTACTTC
CASSGTGQETQYF
>15|once|NA|TRBV18|TRBJ2-7
TGTGCCAGCTCACCGCTCCGGGACAAGCCCTACGAGCAGTACTTC
CASSPLRDKPYEQYF
>13|NA|NA|TRBV7-8|TRBJ1-1
TGTGCCAGCAGCGTAGGGGGATACACTGAAGCTTTCTTT
CASSVGGYTEAFF
>13|NA|NA|TRBV4-3|TRBJ2-3
TGCGCCAGCAGCCAAGGTTCGCACAATACGCAGTATTTT
CASSQGSHNTQYF
>14|NA|NA|TRBV5-6|TRBJ2-7
TGTGCCAGCAGCCCCCAGGGGGAGGACTACGAGCAGTACTTC
CASSPQGEDYEQYF
>12|NA|NA|TRBV30|TRBJ1-2
TGTGCCTGGAGTGTGGCCGGCTATGGCTACACCTTC
CAWSVAGYGYTF
>14|NA|NA|TRBV2|TRBJ1-5
TGTGCCAGCAGCGGTATCTATAGCAATCAGCCCCAGCATTTT
CASSGIYSNQPQHF
>14|NA|NA|TRBV6-5|TRBJ2-1
TGTGCCAGCAGTATCGGGGCAGCCTACAATGAGCAGTTCTTC
CASSIGAAYNEQFF
>13|NA|NA|TRBV18|TRBJ1-2
TGTGCCAGCTCAATTGCAGGGGTTGGTGGCTACACCTTC
CASSIAGVGGYTF
>13|NA|TRBD1|TRBV6-5|TRBJ1-1
TGTGCCAGCAGTTACGGGACAGGGGGGAGGGCTTTCTTT
CASSYGTGGRAFF
>16|NA|NA|TRBV13|TRBJ2-3
TGTGCCAGCAGCCCCCGCCGGGGAGCTTTTACAGATACGCAGTATTTT
CASSPRRGAFTDTQYF
>14|once|TRBD2|TRBV2|TRBJ2-3
TGTGCCAGCAGAGATATAGCGGGAGCGGATACGCAGTATTTT
CASRDIAGADTQYF
>12|NA|NA|TRBV6-1|TRBJ2-3
TGTGCCAGCAATAGGGGGTCAGATACGCAGTATTTT
CASNRGSDTQYF
>13|once|NA|TRBV7-7|TRBJ1-1
TGTGCCAGCAGCTTAAAATGGGACACTGAAGCTTTCTTT
CASSLKWDTEAFF
>15|NA|TRBD2|TRBV9|TRBJ2-1
TGTGCCAGCAGCGTAGGCGGGAGGGATTACAATGAGCAGTTCTTC
CASSVGGRDYNEQFF
>15|NA|TRBD2|TRBV9|TRBJ2-3
TGTGCCAGCAGCGTAGGACTAGCGGGAGCAGATACGCAGTATTTT
CASSVGLAGADTQYF